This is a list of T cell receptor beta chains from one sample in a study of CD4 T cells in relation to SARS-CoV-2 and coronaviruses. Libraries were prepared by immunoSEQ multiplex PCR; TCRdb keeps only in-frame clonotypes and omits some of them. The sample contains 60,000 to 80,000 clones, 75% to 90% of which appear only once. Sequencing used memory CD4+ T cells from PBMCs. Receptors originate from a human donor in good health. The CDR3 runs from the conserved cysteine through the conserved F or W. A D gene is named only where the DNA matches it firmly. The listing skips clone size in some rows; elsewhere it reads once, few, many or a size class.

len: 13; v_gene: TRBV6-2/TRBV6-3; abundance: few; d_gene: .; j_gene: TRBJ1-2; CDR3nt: TGTGCCAGCAGTTACGGGGCTCGCTATGGCTACACCTTC; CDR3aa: CASSYGARYGYTF
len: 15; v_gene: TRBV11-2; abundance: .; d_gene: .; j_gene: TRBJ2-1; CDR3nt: TGTGCCAGCAGCTTAGAAGGGAGTAGCCACAATGAGCAGTTCTTC; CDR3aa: CASSLEGSSHNEQFF
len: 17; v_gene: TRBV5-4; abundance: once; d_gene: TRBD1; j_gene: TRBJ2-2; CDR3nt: TGTGCCAGCAGCTTGCCCGGACAGGGGGCGTTCACCGGGGAGCTGTTTTTT; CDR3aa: CASSLPGQGAFTGELFF
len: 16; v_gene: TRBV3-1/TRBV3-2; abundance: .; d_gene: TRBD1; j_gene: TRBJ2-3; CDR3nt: TGTGCCAGCAGCCACTTAATTGGACAGGGGGCGAATACGCAGTATTTT; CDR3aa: CASSHLIGQGANTQYF
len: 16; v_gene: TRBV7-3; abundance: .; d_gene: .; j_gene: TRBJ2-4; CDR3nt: TGTGCCAGCAGCCCAAAGACGGGCAGGGCCAAAAACATTCAGTACTTC; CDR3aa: CASSPKTGRAKNIQYF
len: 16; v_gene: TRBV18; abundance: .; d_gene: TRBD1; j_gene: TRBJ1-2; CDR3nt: TGTGCCAGCTCATCGAACGCCGGACAGGGGGACTATGGCTACACCTTC; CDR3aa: CASSSNAGQGDYGYTF
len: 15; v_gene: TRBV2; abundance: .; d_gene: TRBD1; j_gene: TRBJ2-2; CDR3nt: TGTGCCAGCAGTCAAGGACAGGGAAGCGTCGGGGAGCTGTTTTTT; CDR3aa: CASSQGQGSVGELFF
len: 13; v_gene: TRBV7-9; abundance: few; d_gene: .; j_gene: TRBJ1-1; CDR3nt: TGTGCCAGCGTACAGGCCATGAACACTGAAGCTTTCTTT; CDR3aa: CASVQAMNTEAFF
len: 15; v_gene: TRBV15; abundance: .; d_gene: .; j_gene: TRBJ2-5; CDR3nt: TGTGCCACCAGCGCTCCGGGACACCTCCAAGAGACCCAGTACTTC; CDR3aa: CATSAPGHLQETQYF
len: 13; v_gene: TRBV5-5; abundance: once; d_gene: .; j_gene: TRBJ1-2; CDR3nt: TGTGCCAGCAGCGCGGGGGCAGACTATGGCTACACCTTC; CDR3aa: CASSAGADYGYTF
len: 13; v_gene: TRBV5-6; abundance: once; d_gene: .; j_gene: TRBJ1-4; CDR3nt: TGTGCCAGCAGCTTCAGCGTACTAGAAAAACTGTTTTTT; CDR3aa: CASSFSVLEKLFF
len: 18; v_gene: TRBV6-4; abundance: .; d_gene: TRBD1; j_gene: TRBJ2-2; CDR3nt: TGTGCCAGCAGTGACTCGGACACCGTAACAGGGGTAACCGGGGAGCTGTTTTTT; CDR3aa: CASSDSDTVTGVTGELFF
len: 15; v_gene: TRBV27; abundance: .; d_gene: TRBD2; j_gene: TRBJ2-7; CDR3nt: TGTGCCAGCAGCCGCCTCCTAGCGGACTCCTACGAGCAGTACTTC; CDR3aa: CASSRLLADSYEQYF
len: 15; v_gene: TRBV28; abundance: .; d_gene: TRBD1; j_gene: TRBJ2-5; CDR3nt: TGTGCCAGCATCCCCGTGACAGGGGGCGTCCAGACCCAGTACTTC; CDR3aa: CASIPVTGGVQTQYF
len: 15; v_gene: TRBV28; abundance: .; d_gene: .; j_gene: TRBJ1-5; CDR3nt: TGTGCCAGCAGTTTATTCCAGTCTGGCTATCAGCCCCAGCATTTT; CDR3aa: CASSLFQSGYQPQHF
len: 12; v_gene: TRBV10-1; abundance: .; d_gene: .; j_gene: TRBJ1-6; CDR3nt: TGCGTTCTAGCTGGTAAGAGTTCACCCCTCCACTTT; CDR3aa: CVLAGKSSPLHF
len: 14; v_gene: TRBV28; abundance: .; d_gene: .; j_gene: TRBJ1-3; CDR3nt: TGTGCCAGCGGCGGGACTGCCTCTGGAAACACCATATATTTT; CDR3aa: CASGGTASGNTIYF
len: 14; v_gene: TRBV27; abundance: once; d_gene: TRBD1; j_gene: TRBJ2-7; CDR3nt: TGTGCCAGCAGTCGGACAGGACATTTCTACGAGCAGTACTTC; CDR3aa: CASSRTGHFYEQYF
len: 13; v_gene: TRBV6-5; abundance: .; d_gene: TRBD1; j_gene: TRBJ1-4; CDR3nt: TGTGCCACCACCGTCGGGACAGGGCTAAAACTGTTTTTT; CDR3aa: CATTVGTGLKLFF
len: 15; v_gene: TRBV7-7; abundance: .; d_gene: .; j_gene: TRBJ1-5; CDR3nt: TGTGCCAGCAGCTTAACGTCCTATAGTGGCCAGCCCCAGCATTTT; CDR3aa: CASSLTSYSGQPQHF